The 15 T cell receptor beta chains listed next were all sequenced from one sample in a study of T cell responses to AZD1222 COVID-19 vaccine. Sequencing used immunoSEQ multiplex PCR; TCRdb keeps in-frame clones, though not all of them. The data contain about 140,000 clones, 90% of them seen just once; the ten biggest clones take up about 3.5%. The source material was peripheral blood, sampled on day 0 of AZD1222 vaccination. These receptor sequences come from an adult in good health.

J is TRBJ2-7 and V is TRBV6-6; TRBD1 might be the D (6 bases). The CDR3 has 15 residues. V lost 9 bases and J 3 bases, leaving 21 bases between the germline ends. CDR1 is MNHNY, CDR2 SVGAGI, per germline (reference sequence). The CDR3 sequence is CASEITGSMGYEQYF. The DNA for the CDR3 is TGTGCCAGTGAGATAACAGGGAGCATGGGCTACGAGCAGTACTTC.

The J gene is TRBJ2-7, the V gene TRBV19; D perhaps matches TRBD1 (6 bases). This CDR3 region has 14 residues. The V end was cut by 4 bases, the J end by 3 bases, with 13 bases between. Germline loops: CDR1 LNHDA, CDR2 SQIVND (reference sequence). For the CDR3, the DNA is TGTGCCAGTAGTACGACAGGAATACTCTACGAGCAGTACTTC. Its translation is CASSTTGILYEQYF.

This clone has a single count. The chain has TRBV6-5 and TRBJ1-4; 8 nucleotides line up with TRBD1. CDR3 size: 16 residues. The germline gives CDR1 MNHEY, CDR2 SVGAGI. The junction had 10 bases not matched to a gene; V was cut back by 4 bases and J by 6 bases. The CDR3 protein is CASSLTDRALDEKLFF. Here the CDR3 DNA reads TGTGCCAGCAGTTTAACGGACAGGGCATTAGATGAAAAACTGTTTTTT.

The rearrangement joins TRBV27 to TRBJ1-1; a possible D gene is TRBD1 (5 bases). Germline lookup yields CDR1 MNHEY and CDR2 SMNVEV (reference sequence). The CDR3 consists of 16 residues. V was cut by 5 bases and J by 1 base, with 17 bases left in between. CDR3 in DNA: TGTGCCAGCAGTGAGATCCCTCAGGGCCCGAACACTGAAGCTTTCTTT. Protein: CASSEIPQGPNTEAFF.

This clone came up a few times. The rearrangement joins TRBV19 to TRBJ1-1; D remains ambiguous. Germline values: CDR1 LNHDA, CDR2 SQIVND (reference sequence). The CDR3 runs 14 residues. V was shortened by 4 bases and J by 7 bases, with 16 bases between the two germline ends. CDR3: CASSTGLEVDEAFF. CDR3 bases: TGTGCCAGTAGTACAGGACTAGAGGTCGATGAAGCTTTCTTT.

The chain joins TRBV11-1 to TRBJ1-1; possible D gene TRBD1, 5 bases. The CDR3 is made up of 13 amino acids. CDR1 and CDR2 from the germline V gene are SGHAT and FQDESV (reference sequence). The V gene lost 3 bases and the J gene lost 8 bases, with 13 bases spanning the gap. The CDR3 region has the DNA TGTGCCAGCAGCTTCGGCCTGACAGTAGAAGCTTTCTTT. Protein product: CASSFGLTVEAFF.

The chain recombines TRBV19 with TRBJ2-3; 11 bases fit TRBD2. The CDR3 runs to 12 residues. The junction had 2 bases not matched to a gene; V was cut back by 3 bases and J by 12 bases. Germline loops: CDR1 LNHDA, CDR2 SQIVND (reference sequence). Here the CDR3 reads CASSITSGSQYF. The CDR3 DNA reads TGTGCCAGTAGTATTACTAGCGGGAGTCAGTATTTT. The full variable domain, completed using reference TRBV19 and TRBJ2-3, is DGGITQSPKYLFRKEGQNVTLSCEQNLNHDAMYWYRQDPGQGLRLIYYSQIVNDFQKGDIAEGYSVSREKKESFPLTVTSAQKNPTAFYLCASSITSGSQYFGPGTRLTVL.

V usage is TRBV27 and J usage is TRBJ1-5; D is uncertain. V was pared by 5 bases and J by 0 bases, with 5 bases between. The CDR3 consists of 13 residues. Germline V gene data show CDR1 as MNHEY and CDR2 as SMNVEV (reference sequence). The CDR3 is CASSGNSNQPQHF. The CDR3 coding sequence is TGTGCCAGCAGTGGTAATAGCAATCAGCCCCAGCATTTT.

This chain uses TRBV11-1 with TRBJ2-7, with unresolved D. The CDR3 length is 15 residues. The germline CDR1 and CDR2 sequences are SGHAT and FQDESV (reference sequence). Trimming shortened V by 1 base and J by 5 bases, and 15 bases separated the two germline ends. The CDR3 reads CASSLDWQRIHEQYF. CDR3 sequence (DNA): TGTGCCAGCAGCTTAGATTGGCAGAGGATCCACGAGCAGTACTTC.

The rearrangement links TRBV7-9 to TRBJ2-2; TRBD1 aligns across 8 bases. The CDR3 length is 18 residues. Germline CDR1 and CDR2: SEHNR and FQNEAQ (reference sequence). The V and J ends lost 5 bases and 1 base, in that order; junction bases with no gene match: 12. CDR3 nucleotide sequence: TGTGCCAGCAGCCGGACAGGGTGGGCGGAAAAGAACACCGGGGAGCTGTTTTTT. Protein: CASSRTGWAEKNTGELFF.

The V call is TRBV20-1, the J call TRBJ1-4; D might be TRBD1 (5 bases). The CDR3 runs 11 residues. V was trimmed by 8 bases and J by 8 bases, leaving 12 bases between them. CDR1 is DFQATT, CDR2 SNEGSKA, per germline (reference sequence). The CDR3 nucleotides read TGCAGTCAACGACGACAGGAAAAACTGTTTTTT. It codes for CSQRRQEKLFF.

Concerning this clone: At the DNA level, this CDR3 is encoded by other sequences in the same sample as well. The CDR3 DNA is TGTGCCAGCAGCTTAGGAGGGTTGAGCAATCAGCCCCAGCATTTT. It codes for CASSLGGLSNQPQHF. The chain carries TRBV5-6 and TRBJ1-5; D is unresolved. The length of the CDR3 is 15 residues. V shed 2 bases and J shed 1 base, with 10 bases lying between them. Germline-derived CDR1 and CDR2 are SGHDT and YYEEEE.

The V gene is TRBV10-3, the J gene TRBJ2-7; 12 positions agree with TRBD1. Losses at the gene ends were 5 bases for V and 7 bases for J; bases not matched to a gene: 9. CDR1 is ENHRY and CDR2 is SYGVKD in the germline V gene. CDR3 length: 15 residues. This CDR3 reads CAISNRDRGRGEQYF. In nucleotides, the CDR3 is TGTGCCATCAGTAACCGGGACAGGGGGCGAGGGGAGCAGTACTTC.

V and J are TRBV30 and TRBJ2-2; tentatively, D is TRBD1 (5 bases). The CDR3 totals 15 residues. Germline loops: CDR1 GTSNPN, CDR2 SVGIG (reference sequence). The ends were cut back, 2 bases at V and 5 bases at J, with 15 bases in the middle. CDR3 in amino acids: CAWSTGQGLTGELFF. CDR3 coding DNA: TGTGCCTGGAGTACGGGCCAGGGCTTAACCGGGGAGCTGTTTTTT.

This clone occurred a few times. The chain has TRBV24-1 and TRBJ1-3; D not certain. This CDR3 has 15 residues. The V and J ends lost 2 bases and 0 bases respectively, with 7 bases between them. Germline V CDR1 and CDR2: KGHDR, SFDVKD. The CDR3 here is CATSDSEGSGNTIYF. CDR3 DNA: TGTGCCACCAGTGATTCCGAGGGCTCTGGAAACACCATATATTTT.